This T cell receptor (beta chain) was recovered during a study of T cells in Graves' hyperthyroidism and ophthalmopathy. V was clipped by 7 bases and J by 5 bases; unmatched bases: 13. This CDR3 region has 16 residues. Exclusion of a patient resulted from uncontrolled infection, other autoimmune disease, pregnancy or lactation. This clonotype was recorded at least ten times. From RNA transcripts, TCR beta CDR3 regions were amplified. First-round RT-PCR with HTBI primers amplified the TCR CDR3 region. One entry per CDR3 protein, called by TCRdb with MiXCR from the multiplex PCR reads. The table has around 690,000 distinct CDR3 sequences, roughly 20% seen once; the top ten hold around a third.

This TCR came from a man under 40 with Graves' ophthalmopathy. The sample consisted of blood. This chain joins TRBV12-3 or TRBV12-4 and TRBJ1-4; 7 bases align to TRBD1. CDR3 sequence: CASTSTGTERNEKLFF. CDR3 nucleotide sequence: TGTGCCAGCACTTCCACCGGGACAGAGAGAAATGAAAAACTGTTTTTT.